This record covers a single T cell receptor (beta chain). Its target is unknown. These data come from a study of T-cell reconstitution after alpha-beta-depleted transplantation in children. General observations from the study: T-cell counts and diversity at one year following transplant were attributed mainly to newly produced T cells. Several hundred expanded graft clones reportedly were the source of alpha-beta T cells about two months after transplant. Surviving recipient T cells and thymic progenitors accounted for the high day-60 TCRbeta diversity observed in some patients.

Between the trimmed V and J ends, which lost 6 bases and 6 bases, there was a span of 11 bases. The CDR3 contains 12 residues. The TCRbeta library incorporated unique molecular identifiers. TCRdb recomputed calls from the PCR reads with MiXCR, one row per CDR3 protein. Of approximately 220,000 distinct CDR3 sequences in the sample, around a sixth were seen once. The clonotype comes from a male patient between 2 and 15 years old who had a stem cell transplant for acute lymphoblastic leukemia, so the T cells may come from the graft donor. The V gene is TRBV12-3 or TRBV12-4, the J gene TRBJ1-1; D is perhaps TRBD1 (5 bases). The material was PBMCs, mostly from graft donor cells, obtained 360 days after TCRalphabeta/CD19-depleted stem cell transplant. The CDR3 DNA reads TGTGCCAGCAGGGGCCGGACACCTGAAGCTTTCTTT. As protein: CASRGRTPEAFF.